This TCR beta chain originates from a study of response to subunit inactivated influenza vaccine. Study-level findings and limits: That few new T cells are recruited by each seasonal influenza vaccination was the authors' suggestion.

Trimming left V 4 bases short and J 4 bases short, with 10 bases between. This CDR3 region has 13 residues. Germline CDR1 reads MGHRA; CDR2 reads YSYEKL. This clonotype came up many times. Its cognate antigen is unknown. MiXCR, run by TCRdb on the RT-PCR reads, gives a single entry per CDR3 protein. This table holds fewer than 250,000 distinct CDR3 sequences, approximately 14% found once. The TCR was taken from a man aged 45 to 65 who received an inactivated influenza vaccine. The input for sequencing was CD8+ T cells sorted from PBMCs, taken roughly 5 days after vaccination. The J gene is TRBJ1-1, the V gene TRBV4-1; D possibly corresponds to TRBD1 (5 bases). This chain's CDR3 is CASSLQGGTEAFF. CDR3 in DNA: TGCGCCAGCAGCCTTCAGGGTGGCACTGAAGCTTTCTTT.